These 10 T cell receptor beta chains share one sample of origin, sequenced in a study of blood T cell repertoires in COVID-19. Clones were sequenced by immunoSEQ multiplex PCR, and TCRdb holds only the in-frame ones, with some missing. The sample contains about 140,000 clones, less than 85% of which appear only once. Sequenced material: peripheral blood. These receptors all come from a human donor in a cohort sampled during active COVID-19.

The chain uses TRBV30 and TRBJ2-5, with D tentatively TRBD1 (5 bases). V lost 2 bases and J 5 bases, leaving 18 bases between the germline ends. The CDR3 spans 15 residues. The V gene's germline CDR1 is GTSNPN and CDR2 SVGIG (reference sequence). The CDR3 spells CAWSTRRTPGETQYF. The DNA for the CDR3 is TGTGCCTGGAGTACTCGCCGGACGCCAGGGGAGACCCAGTACTTC. The full variable domain, rest sourced from reference TRBV30 and TRBJ2-5, is SQTIHQWPATLVQPVGSPLSLECTVEGTSNPNLYWYRQAAGRGLQLLFYSVGIGQISSEVPQNLSASRPQDRQFILSSKKLLLSDSGFYLCAWSTRRTPGETQYFGPGTRLLVL.

The chain is built from TRBV29-1 and TRBJ1-5; 7 bases are shared with TRBD1. This CDR3 region has 13 residues. Per the germline V gene, CDR1 is SQVTM and CDR2 is ANQGSEA. V dropped 7 bases and J dropped 6; count of bases not matched to a gene: 9. In nucleotides, the CDR3 is TGCAGCGCCTCAGGGGGACCCAGTCAGCCCCAGCATTTT. Translating gives CSASGGPSQPQHF.

The V and J genes are TRBV10-3 and TRBJ1-3; D not resolved. CDR1 and CDR2 from the germline V gene are ENHRY and SYGVKD. The CDR3 totals 13 residues. Trimming cost V 10 bases and J 2 bases, with 12 bases left between them. This CDR3 reads CATAEGTGNTIYF. The CDR3 region has the DNA TGTGCCACCGCGGAGGGTACTGGAAACACCATATATTTT.

The rearrangement joins TRBV4-2 to TRBJ1-2; 10 bases fit TRBD1. Germline assignment: CDR1 LGHNA and CDR2 YNFKEQ. The CDR3 sequence is 16 residues long. Germline trimming cut 8 bases from V and 6 bases from J; bases unmatched to any gene: 15. CDR3 sequence: CASSRGETGGINGYTF. The CDR3 DNA is TGTGCCAGCTCCCGAGGGGAGACAGGGGGCATTAATGGCTACACCTTC.

This clone was counted between two and nine times. Written as DNA, the CDR3 is TGTGCCAGCAGTTCTGGACTAGCGGGGGCCCGCTCCTACAATGAGCAGTTCTTC. This translates into CASSSGLAGARSYNEQFF. The rearrangement uses TRBV28 and TRBJ2-1; TRBD2 matches 13 bases. Germline V lookup: CDR1 MDHEN, CDR2 SYDVKM. The CDR3 loop spans 18 amino acids. With V trimmed by 4 bases and J by 0 bases, 6 bases remained unmatched. Variable domain in full (rest from reference TRBV28 and TRBJ2-1): DVKVTQSSRYLVKRTGEKVFLECVQDMDHENMFWYRQDPGLGLRLIYFSYDVKMKEKGDIPEGYSVSREKKERFSLILESASTNQTSMYLCASSSGLAGARSYNEQFFGPGTRLTVL.

This chain joins TRBV5-1 and TRBJ2-1, with TRBD2 matching over 10 bases. After removal of 4 bases from V and 6 bases from J, the junction contained 4 bases not matched to a gene. CDR3 length equals 14 residues. Per germline, CDR1 SGHRS and CDR2 YFSETQ. The CDR3: CASSGSGGFNEQFF. The CDR3 DNA reads TGCGCCAGCAGCGGTAGCGGGGGGTTCAATGAGCAGTTCTTC.

This clone is a singleton in its sample. The rearrangement joins TRBV3-1 (or the pseudogene TRBV3-2) to TRBJ1-5; 11 bases map to TRBD1. The length of the CDR3 is 17 residues. CDR1 LGHDT and CDR2 YNNKEL come from the germline V gene (reference sequence). The ends lost 3 bases at V and 0 bases at J; junction bases unmatched: 4. The CDR3 nucleotides are TGTGCCAGCAGCCACGGGACAGGGGGTTATAGCAATCAGCCCCAGCATTTT. This codes for CASSHGTGGYSNQPQHF.

This chain links TRBV6-1 with TRBJ2-2; no firm D call. The CDR3 totals 13 residues. Germline V gives CDR1 MNHNS, CDR2 SASEGT. Trimming took 2 bases from V and 7 from J, leaving 8 bases between them. As DNA, the CDR3 is TGTGCCAGCAGTGAATACTTTGGCGGGGAGCTGTTTTTT. This codes for CASSEYFGGELFF.

The J gene is TRBJ2-7, the V gene TRBV29-1, with TRBD1 as a possible D gene (5 bases). CDR3 size: 12 residues. The V and J ends lost 4 bases and 5 bases respectively, with 12 bases between them. Germline lookup yields CDR1 SQVTM and CDR2 ANQGSEA. CDR3 DNA sequence: TGCAGCGTTGTAACAGGTAGCCACGAGCAGTACTTC. Its protein is CSVVTGSHEQYF.

The rearrangement joins TRBV19 to TRBJ1-1, with D maybe TRBD1 (5 bases). V was cut by 6 bases and J by 4 bases, with 15 bases left in between. This CDR3 region has 14 residues. Germline V gene sequence: CDR1 LNHDA, CDR2 SQIVND (reference sequence). Here the CDR3 reads CASSLRAEGTEAFF. The CDR3 coding sequence is TGTGCCAGTAGCCTCAGGGCTGAAGGCACTGAAGCTTTCTTT.